This passage covers 14 T cell receptor beta chains from one sample sequenced in a study of T cell repertoires in cytomegalovirus infection. TCRdb itself ran the reads through MiXCR, one entry per CDR3 protein. The repertoire includes more than 500,000 distinct CDR3 sequences, 15% to 20% of them detected once, and approximately 24% sits in the top ten. The sequenced material came from CD8+ T cells from PBMCs. The receptors stem from a human donor in good health (CMV status not recorded). Some clones in this sample may be carry-over from other donors' samples.

The chain is built from TRBV14 and TRBJ1-5, with TRBD1 matching over 9 bases. V lost 3 bases to trimming and J lost 6 bases; unmatched junction nucleotides: 3. Germline V CDR1 and CDR2: SGHDN, FVKESK. The CDR3 is made up of 14 amino acids. The CDR3 bases are TGTGCCAGCAGCCAGACAGGGGGTAGTCAGCCCCAGCATTTT. Translating it yields CASSQTGGSQPQHF.

In its sample, this clonotype was seen many times. V and J are TRBV7-6 and TRBJ1-2; the match to TRBD1 covers 7 bases. The V gene's germline CDR1 is SGHVS and CDR2 FNYEAQ. The CDR3 runs to 15 residues. V lost 4 bases, J lost 7 bases, and 12 bases stayed unmatched. The CDR3 nucleotides are TGTGCCAGCAGCTCCCCCGGGACAGAAAGTGGTGGCTACACCTTC. This codes for CASSSPGTESGGYTF. Full variable domain (missing parts from reference TRBV7-6 and TRBJ1-2): GAGVSQSPRYKVTKRGQDVALRCDPISGHVSLYWYRQALGQGPEFLTYFNYEAQQDKSGLPNDRFSAERPEGSISTLTIQRTEQRDSAMYRCASSSPGTESGGYTFGSGTRLTVV.

This clonotype has a count of ten or more. V gene TRBV5-1 combines with J gene TRBJ2-6; no reliable D call. CDR3 length equals 19 residues. Trimming left V 3 bases short and J 0 bases short, with 19 bases between. Germline CDR1 is SGHRS and CDR2 is YFSETQ. CDR3 loop: CASSSTMFFGSSGANVLTF. The CDR3 nucleotides read TGCGCCAGCAGCTCTACTATGTTTTTCGGGTCCTCTGGGGCCAACGTCCTGACTTTC.

CDR3 in DNA: TGTGCCAGCAGTTTGGGGTACAGGGGGCACACTGAAGCTTTCTTT. Its protein is CASSLGYRGHTEAFF. The rearrangement links TRBV12-3 or TRBV12-4 to TRBJ1-1; 9 nucleotides agree with TRBD1. The ends lost 3 bases at V and 3 bases at J; junction bases unmatched: 5. This CDR3 spans 15 amino acids.

The sample holds many counts of this clonotype. The V and J genes are TRBV27 and TRBJ2-7; 7 positions match TRBD1. The germline CDR1 and CDR2 sequences are MNHEY and SMNVEV (reference sequence). V was clipped by 6 bases and J by 0 bases; unmatched bases: 5. The CDR3 is made up of 14 amino acids. The CDR3 sequence is CASSSTGTSYEQYF. The DNA of the CDR3 is TGTGCCAGCAGCTCGACAGGGACCTCCTACGAGCAGTACTTC.

This clonotype was detected a few times. The V call is TRBV6-1, the J call TRBJ2-3; unclear D gene. The CDR3 is made up of 14 amino acids. Germline V lookup: CDR1 MNHNS, CDR2 SASEGT. With 1 base removed from V and 4 bases from J, the gap between germline ends came to 9 bases. The CDR3 coding sequence is TGTGCCAGCAGTGAAGAACCCTCCCCAGATACGCAGTATTTT. As protein: CASSEEPSPDTQYF.

This clonotype showed up many times. The J gene is TRBJ1-6, the V gene TRBV6-6; 10 nucleotides agree with TRBD1. CDR1 MNHNY and CDR2 SVGAGI come from the germline V gene (reference sequence). V gave up 6 bases and J gave up 0 bases; unmatched junction bases: 5. The CDR3 is 17 residues long. CDR3 in DNA: TGTGCCAGCAGATACCGGGACAGGGGCTCCTATAATTCACCCCTCCACTTT. Amino acid sequence: CASRYRDRGSYNSPLHF.

This clonotype was observed a few times. The chain recombines TRBV7-6 with TRBJ2-1; the match to TRBD1 covers 7 bases. Per germline, CDR1 SGHVS and CDR2 FNYEAQ. V lost 5 bases, J lost 2 bases, and 9 bases stayed unmatched. This CDR3 comprises 16 residues. The CDR3 reads CASSLTGARTYNEQFF. Written as DNA, the CDR3 is TGTGCCAGCAGCCTTACAGGGGCTCGGACCTACAATGAGCAGTTCTTC.

This clonotype was detected only a few times. The chain couples TRBV7-9 to TRBJ2-2, with TRBD1 matching over 10 bases. Germline V gene sequence: CDR1 SEHNR, CDR2 FQNEAQ (reference sequence). This CDR3 comprises 16 residues. Trimming at V came to 4 bases and at J to 3 bases, leaving 5 bases not matched to a gene. The CDR3 is CASSSTDRGHTGELFF. The CDR3 nucleotides are TGTGCCAGCAGCTCCACAGACAGGGGGCACACCGGGGAGCTGTTTTTT.

The chain links TRBV28 to TRBJ2-3; 9 bases line up with TRBD1. V gave up 4 bases and J gave up 5 bases; unmatched junction bases: 10. The CDR3 sequence is 16 residues long. Per the germline V gene, CDR1 is MDHEN and CDR2 is SYDVKM. DNA for the CDR3: TGTGCCAGCAGTTCCCTGTGGGACAGGGATTTAGATACGCAGTATTTT. Its translation: CASSSLWDRDLDTQYF.

This chain connects TRBV5-1 to TRBJ1-1, with 8 bases fitting TRBD1. The CDR3 has 12 amino acids. In germline, CDR1 is SGHRS, CDR2 YFSETQ. With 4 bases clipped from V and 8 bases from J, the junction kept 4 bases outside the gene matches. The CDR3 nucleotides are TGCGCCAGCAGCCCGACAGGGGTAGAAGCTTTCTTT. Translation: CASSPTGVEAFF.

The gene calls are TRBV20-1 and TRBJ2-1, with 11 bases matching TRBD2. This CDR3 contains 14 residues. Trimming cost V 6 bases and J 2 bases; bases outside gene matches: 3. Germline CDR1 is DFQATT and CDR2 is SNEGSKA (reference sequence). The CDR3 reads CSATSGSPYNEQFF. CDR3 in DNA: TGCAGTGCAACTAGCGGGAGCCCCTACAATGAGCAGTTCTTC.

The CDR3 DNA reads as TGTGCCTTGGTGGCAGGGGACACCGGGGAGCTGTTTTTT. This codes for CALVAGDTGELFF. The chain has TRBV10-3 and TRBJ2-2; tentatively, D is TRBD1 (6 bases). CDR3 length: 13 amino acids. Germline CDR1 ENHRY, CDR2 SYGVKD. Trimming took 11 bases from V and 3 from J, leaving 13 bases between them.

This clonotype showed up many times. The gene calls are TRBV7-9 and TRBJ2-5; 9 bases align to TRBD2. J was trimmed by 3 bases and V by 7 bases; bases with no gene match: 9. The CDR3 totals 15 residues. Germline V CDR1 and CDR2: SEHNR, FQNEAQ (reference sequence). For the CDR3, the DNA is TGTGCCAGCATCCCGGAGGCGGGAGGGAAAGAGACCCAGTACTTC. This sequence encodes CASIPEAGGKETQYF.